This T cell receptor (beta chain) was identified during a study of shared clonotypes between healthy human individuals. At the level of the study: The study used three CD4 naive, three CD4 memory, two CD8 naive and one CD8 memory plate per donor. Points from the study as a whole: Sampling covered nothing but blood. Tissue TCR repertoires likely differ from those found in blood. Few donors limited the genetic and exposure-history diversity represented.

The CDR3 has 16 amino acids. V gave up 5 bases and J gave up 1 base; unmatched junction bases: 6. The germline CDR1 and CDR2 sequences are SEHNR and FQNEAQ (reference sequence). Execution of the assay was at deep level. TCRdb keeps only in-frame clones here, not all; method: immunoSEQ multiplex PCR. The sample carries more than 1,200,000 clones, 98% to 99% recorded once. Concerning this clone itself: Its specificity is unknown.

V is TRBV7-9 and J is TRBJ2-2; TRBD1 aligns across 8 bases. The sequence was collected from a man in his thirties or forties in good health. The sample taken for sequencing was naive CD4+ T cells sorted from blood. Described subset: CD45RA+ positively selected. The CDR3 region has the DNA TGTGCCAGCAGCAAGGACAGGGCCGGGAACACCGGGGAGCTGTTTTTT. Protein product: CASSKDRAGNTGELFF.